This T cell receptor (beta chain) was recorded in a study of response to subunit inactivated influenza vaccine listed by TCRdb under 2018. Regarding the research as a whole: Deep quantitative profiling of the T cell receptor repertoire was used in the study to follow responses to a trivalent subunit inactivated influenza vaccine.

This clonotype was detected only a few times. No antigen is known for it. Per-base quality was not reported, and no clone a single base away is much larger than it. Receptor libraries were prepared by RT-PCR. The sequencer listed for this sample is Illumina HiSeq 2500. TCRdb applied fastp at Q25 and MiXCR to the public reads, then kept only in-frame beta chains. Identical CDR3 proteins give one entry, which carries the most common genes and DNA. The sample profile shows approximately 500,000 distinct CDR3 sequences; 14% of them were found once. Jointly, the top ten make up approximately 10% of the sample. The CDR3 sequence holds 12 residues, the cysteine and phenylalanine included. The only DNA kept is the CDR3, 36 bases in frame from the first base. Between the V and J ends, shortened by 6 bases and 5 bases respectively, the junction contains 13 bases. CDR1 SQVTM and CDR2 ANQGSEA are derived from the germline V gene.

Study-wide findings and limitations: It was suggested by the authors that each seasonal influenza vaccination may recruit only a limited number of new T cells.

The specimen comprised PBMCs from blood, sampled about 12 days after vaccination. The clonotype comes from a man aged 50 or older who received an inactivated influenza vaccine. Donor details come from another sample of the same person, matched by shared clones. The chain links TRBV29-1 with TRBJ2-5; TRBD2 is a possible D gene, resting on 7 matching bases. Here the CDR3 is given as CSVGGPWETQYF. Here is the DNA: TGCAGCGTCGGGGGGCCGTGGGAGACCCAGTACTTC.